This T cell receptor beta chain came from a study of cytomegalovirus exposure and HLA in healthy donors. This CDR3 comprises 14 residues. Germline V lookup: CDR1 SEHNR, CDR2 FQNEAQ (reference sequence). V was cut by 5 bases and J by 1 base, with 11 bases left in between. The PCR employed 60 Vbeta primers together with 13 Jbeta primers. Original analysis: Among the unique TCR beta chains that a later analysis counted, 70 million to 85 million in all, 10 million to 13 million were shared. Sequenced by immunoSEQ multiplex PCR; TCRdb stores in-frame clones only, minus some. V, J and clone size derive from that table, while D and trimming were established from the DNA sequence. The data show some 200,000 clones, about four fifths seen once. Remarks on this clone: Its specificity is not known.

Study observations and caveats: In a later analysis, across HLA loci, associated TCR counts were highest for DRB1, lowest for HLA-C. CMV serostatus was the sole immune exposure data available. In a later analysis, specific HLA alleles were associated with 15,000 to 20,000 TCR beta sequences at a 0.05 false discovery rate.

The chain recombines TRBV7-9 with TRBJ1-1; D remains ambiguous. The sequence was obtained from a woman aged 50 to 60 in good health and CMV-seropositive. What was sequenced was PBMCs. The CDR3 DNA is TGTGCCAGCAGCCCCTATCAAGCGAACACTGAAGCTTTCTTT. Residues: CASSPYQANTEAFF.